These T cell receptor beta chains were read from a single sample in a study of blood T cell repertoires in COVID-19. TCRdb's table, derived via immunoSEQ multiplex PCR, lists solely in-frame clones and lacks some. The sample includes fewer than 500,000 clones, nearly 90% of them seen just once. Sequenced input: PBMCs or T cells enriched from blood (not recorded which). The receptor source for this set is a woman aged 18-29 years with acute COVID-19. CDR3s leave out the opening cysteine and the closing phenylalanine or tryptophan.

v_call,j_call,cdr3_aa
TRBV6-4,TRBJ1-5,ANKWGVTVFWGIDQPQH
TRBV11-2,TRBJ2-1,ASSTGQGSYNEQF
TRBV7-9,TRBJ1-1,ASSLSRGEAF
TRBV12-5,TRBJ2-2,ASAPGLAGVGGELF
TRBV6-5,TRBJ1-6,ASSYSTGGNSPLH
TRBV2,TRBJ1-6,ASRGDRIGNSPLH
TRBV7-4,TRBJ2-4,ASSSGQRIAKNIQY
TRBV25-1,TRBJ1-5,ASSPPGHNNQPQH
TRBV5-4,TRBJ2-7,ASSLGVYEQY
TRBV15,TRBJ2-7,ATSRDLGGYEQY
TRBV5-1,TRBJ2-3,ASHSGREADTQY
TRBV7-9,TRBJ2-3,ALSGTSGNTDTQY
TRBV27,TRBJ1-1,ASSFKGSGTEAF
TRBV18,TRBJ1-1,ASSPNAGMDTEAF
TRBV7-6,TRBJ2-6,ASSLDWDTHSGANVLT